The 21 T cell receptor beta chains below come from one sample, sequenced in a study of cytomegalovirus exposure and HLA in healthy donors. With 60 Vbeta and 13 Jbeta primers, the PCR was carried out. Produced via immunoSEQ multiplex PCR; TCRdb's table is partial and in-frame only. This sample carries 110,000 to 150,000 clones, roughly a tenth of them seen once, and the ten largest clones take less than 2%. The specimen was PBMCs. The receptors were sampled from a male donor in good health and CMV-seronegative.

The V gene is TRBV2, the J gene TRBJ1-1; 8 nucleotides match TRBD1. Unmatched junction bases numbered 13, after V lost 2 bases and J lost 11 bases. The CDR3 loop spans 15 amino acids. Germline assignment: CDR1 SNHLY and CDR2 FYNNEI. The CDR3 spells CASSERRTGSVLAFF. CDR3 in DNA: TGTGCCAGCAGTGAACGCAGGACAGGGTCAGTACTGGCTTTCTTT.

This clone was seen more than once but under ten times. V gene TRBV9 combines with J gene TRBJ1-3, with 9 bases identical to TRBD1. The CDR3 length is 16 residues. Germline V gene data show CDR1 as SGDLS and CDR2 as YYNGEE. The ends lost 4 bases at V and 0 bases at J; junction bases unmatched: 5. CDR3: CASSQGQGNSGNTIYF. CDR3 in DNA: TGTGCCAGCAGCCAAGGACAGGGGAACTCTGGAAACACCATATATTTT.

V is TRBV28 and J is TRBJ2-7, with 10 nucleotides matching TRBD1. V was pared by 5 bases and J by 3 bases, with 7 bases of the junction left unmatched. The CDR3 runs 15 residues. The germline V gene has CDR1 MDHEN and CDR2 SYDVKM. CDR3: CASSNRDRGYYEQYF. In DNA form, the CDR3 reads TGTGCCAGCAGTAACCGGGACAGGGGATACTACGAGCAGTACTTC.

This clone occurred a few times. The J gene is TRBJ2-5, the V gene TRBV7-2, with a tentative D call TRBD2 (5 bases). This CDR3 has 15 amino acids. V was pared by 4 bases and J by 2 bases, with 14 bases between. The V gene's germline CDR1 is SGHTA and CDR2 FQGNSA. The CDR3 nucleotides read TGTGCCAGCAGCTGGAACGACGGGATACAAGAGACCCAGTACTTC. Residues: CASSWNDGIQETQYF.

This chain uses TRBV7-2 with TRBJ2-1; the match to TRBD2 covers 8 bases. V lost 5 bases to trimming and J lost 9 bases; unmatched junction nucleotides: 15. The V gene's germline CDR1 is SGHTA and CDR2 FQGNSA. The CDR3 length is 16 residues. In DNA form, the CDR3 reads TGTGCCAGCAGCCCGAGGGGGAGGCACGGGAGGGGTGAGCAGTTCTTC. Amino acid sequence: CASSPRGRHGRGEQFF.

The V and J genes are TRBV6-5 and TRBJ2-1; a weak D match, TRBD1 (6 bases). Germline V gene sequence: CDR1 MNHEY, CDR2 SVGAGI. Deletions cut 6 bases from V and 3 bases from J, with 9 bases between. This CDR3 spans 13 amino acids. CDR3 residues: CASSKDSYNEQFF. The CDR3 DNA sequence: TGTGCCAGCAGCAAGGACAGCTACAATGAGCAGTTCTTC.

The chain employs TRBV19 and TRBJ2-5; TRBD1 is a possible D gene (5 bases). The germline V gene encodes CDR1 LNHDA and CDR2 SQIVND (reference sequence). Trimming stripped 3 bases from V and 5 bases from J, with 16 bases between. There are 15 residues in the CDR3. In DNA, the CDR3 is TGTGCCAGTAGTATTAGGCAAGGGGTGGTGGAGACCCAGTACTTC. This translates into CASSIRQGVVETQYF.

This clone has only a few counts. The chain links TRBV12-2 to TRBJ1-6; TRBD1 is the table's D call, not checked against the DNA. TRBV12-2 counts as a pseudogene. CDR3 size: 15 residues. CDR3 residues: CASRPPPGADSPLHF. As DNA, the CDR3 is TGTGCAAGTCGCCCGCCCCCAGGGGCTGATTCACCCCTCCACTTT.

This clone was detected only a few times. The chain is built from TRBV29-1 and TRBJ2-3; D is uncertain. This CDR3 comprises 13 residues. V shed 5 bases and J shed 5 bases, with 14 bases lying between them. Germline CDR1 and CDR2: SQVTM and ANQGSEA. The CDR3 protein is CSVCPTAGDTQYF. Here the CDR3 DNA reads TGCAGCGTTTGCCCCACCGCCGGAGATACGCAGTATTTT.

This clone was seen a handful of times. V gene TRBV7-9 combines with J gene TRBJ2-1; D not resolved. The CDR3 runs to 11 residues. Germline assignment: CDR1 SEHNR and CDR2 FQNEAQ (reference sequence). V shed 5 bases and J shed 8 bases, with 7 bases lying between them. The CDR3 DNA reads TGTGCCAGCAGCCCCCTTCATGAGCAGTTCTTC. It translates to CASSPLHEQFF.

The V call is TRBV7-3, the J call TRBJ1-1, with D tentatively TRBD1 (6 bases). V shed 5 bases and J shed 0 bases, with 10 bases lying between them. In germline, CDR1 is SGHTA, CDR2 FQGTGA. This CDR3 comprises 14 residues. Here the CDR3 reads CASSLQGMNTEAFF. CDR3 nucleotide sequence: TGTGCCAGCAGCCTACAGGGAATGAACACTGAAGCTTTCTTT.

This clone was found a few times. The gene calls are TRBV28 and TRBJ1-3; D might be TRBD1 (6 bases). Per germline, CDR1 MDHEN and CDR2 SYDVKM. Trimming stripped 8 bases from V and 0 bases from J, with 17 bases between. This CDR3 contains 16 residues. CDR3 DNA: TGTGCCAGCTCTGGGGGGGGCCTGAGCTCTGGAAACACCATATATTTT. It is translated as CASSGGGLSSGNTIYF.

In regard to this clone: This sample also contains other DNA sequences that code for the same CDR3. The CDR3 bases are TGTGCCAGCAGTGACGTGGGACAGGGGGACTACGAGCAGTACTTC. Amino acids: CASSDVGQGDYEQYF. The V call is TRBV2, the J call TRBJ2-7; 11 bases fit TRBD1. With 3 bases clipped from V and 3 bases from J, the junction kept 4 bases outside the gene matches. The CDR3 covers 15 residues. Germline CDR1 reads SNHLY; CDR2 reads FYNNEI.

This clone was observed a handful of times. The chain recombines TRBV18 with TRBJ1-2; D not resolved. This CDR3 region has 14 residues. V was clipped by 3 bases and J by 6 bases, with 14 bases between them. Germline V CDR1 and CDR2: KGHSH, LQKENI. CDR3 nucleotide sequence: TGTGCCAGCTCACCTTATGGGAGTCCCGATGGCTACACCTTC. Its translation is CASSPYGSPDGYTF.

V and J are TRBV19 and TRBJ2-7, with 8 bases that match TRBD1. CDR1 is LNHDA, CDR2 SQIVND, per germline (reference sequence). The V gene end was trimmed by 5 bases and the J gene end by 6 bases; junction bases not matched to a gene: 9. The CDR3 totals 14 residues. As DNA, the CDR3 is TGTGCCAGTAGTGGCAGGGGGCGACCTGGCGAGCAGTACTTC. It specifies CASSGRGRPGEQYF.

The chain is built from TRBV27 and TRBJ2-7; D perhaps matches TRBD1 (6 bases). In germline, CDR1 is MNHEY, CDR2 SMNVEV (reference sequence). V was trimmed by 3 bases and J by 3 bases, leaving 9 bases between them. CDR3 size: 13 residues. CDR3 nucleotide sequence: TGTGCCAGCAGTTTGCAGGGGCGCTACGAGCAGTACTTC. Residues: CASSLQGRYEQYF.

On this clone itself: The same CDR3 is also encoded by other DNA sequences in this sample. This chain's CDR3 is CASSLRTFDRTYGYTF. The CDR3 nucleotides are TGTGCCAGCAGCCTCCGGACCTTCGACAGGACCTATGGCTACACCTTC. The V gene is TRBV6-6, the J gene TRBJ1-2, with D maybe TRBD1 (6 bases). Germline values: CDR1 MNHNY, CDR2 SVGAGI (reference sequence). This CDR3 region has 16 residues. The germline V and J ends were trimmed by 6 bases and 4 bases, with 21 bases remaining between them.

The V and J genes are TRBV5-6 and TRBJ1-4; 7 bases are a match to TRBD1. Trimming took 0 bases from V and 8 from J; bases not matched to a gene: 7. This CDR3 is built from 15 residues. Per germline, CDR1 SGHDT and CDR2 YYEEEE. This chain's CDR3 is CASSLGGGPREKLFF. CDR3 in DNA: TGTGCCAGCAGCTTGGGAGGGGGCCCAAGGGAAAAACTGTTTTTT.

This clone was counted between two and nine times. The rearrangement links TRBV7-6 to TRBJ2-1; weak D call: TRBD1 (6 bases). Germline V gene lookup returns CDR1 SGHVS and CDR2 FNYEAQ. The V and J ends lost 5 bases and 5 bases respectively, with 16 bases between them. This CDR3 region has 15 residues. The CDR3 DNA reads TGTGCCAGCAGCACACCAGGGGCCCTTAACAATGAGCAGTTCTTC. Protein: CASSTPGALNNEQFF.

The chain links TRBV5-1 to TRBJ2-5, with unresolved D. Gene TRBJ2-7 matches the end of the DNA better, so the J call may be wrong. Looked up from germline, CDR1 is SGHRS and CDR2 is YFSETQ. This CDR3 has 11 amino acids. For the CDR3, the DNA is TGCGCCAGCAGCTCCTCCTACGAGCAGTACTTC. Its protein is CASSSSYEQYF.

The sample holds a few counts of this clone. This chain joins TRBV28 and TRBJ1-5; D is unclear. CDR3 length: 11 amino acids. V was pared by 10 bases and J by 7 bases, with 11 bases between. Germline V gene lookup returns CDR1 MDHEN and CDR2 SYDVKM. The CDR3 DNA is TGTGCCACCTCGCAGAGGCAGCCCCAGCATTTT. Its protein product is CATSQRQPQHF.